This entry lists 31 T cell receptor beta chains sequenced from one sample in a study of regulatory T cells in long-lasting Graves disease. Assembly of TCR beta libraries relied on iRepertoire HTBI primers together with Arm-PCR of CDR3 regions. From the multiplex PCR reads, TCRdb called clonotypes with MiXCR, one entry per CDR3 protein. This table holds about 400,000 distinct CDR3 sequences, 15% found once. The time point was: newly diagnosed GD, antithyroid drugs for less than 3 months. RNA isolated from PBMCs was used to make the TCR library. A further study also used this sample, focusing on T cells in Graves' hyperthyroidism and ophthalmopathy.

The sequenced sample was peripheral blood mononuclear cells (PBMCs), obtained at new diagnosis, from a patient treated with antithyroid drugs. Every receptor here comes from a woman aged 40 to 50 with Graves disease.

This clonotype was detected only a few times. Since the CDR3 does not end with the conserved phenylalanine or tryptophan, this likely comes from a read error. The chain carries TRBV12-3 or TRBV12-4 and TRBJ2-1; D uncertain. V was pared by 6 bases and J by 9 bases, with 12 bases between. The CDR3 is 12 amino acids. As DNA, the CDR3 is TGTGCCAGCAGCTCGGGCAGAATTGAGCAGTTCCTC. It is translated as CASSSGRIEQFL.

In this sample, this clonotype turned up many times. The chain recombines TRBV12-3 or TRBV12-4 with TRBJ2-1; 7 bases match TRBD1. The CDR3 is 17 residues long. V trimming: 5 bases; J trimming: 8 bases; junction bases outside the gene matches: 18. The CDR3 region has the DNA TGTGCCAGCAGTCCAATCATGAGACAGGGAAGGTGGCATGAGCAGTTCTTC. Translation: CASSPIMRQGRWHEQFF.

This clonotype appeared a single time. V is TRBV18 and J is TRBJ2-1; 9 nucleotides match TRBD2. Germline trimming cut 2 bases from V and 1 base from J; bases unmatched to any gene: 6. Germline CDR1 and CDR2: KGHSH and LQKENI. The CDR3 length is 17 residues. The CDR3 loop is CASSPKGAGGSYNEQFF. The CDR3, as DNA: TGTGCCAGCTCACCAAAGGGAGCGGGAGGTTCCTACAATGAGCAGTTCTTC.

This clonotype was detected once. With a much larger clone just one base away, this may be a read error. V gene TRBV19 combines with J gene TRBJ2-5, with 11 bases identical to TRBD2. The V segment lost 8 bases and the J segment 11 bases; nucleotides outside the gene matches: 13. The CDR3 is 14 amino acids. Germline V gene sequence: CDR1 LNHDA, CDR2 SQIVND (reference sequence). This chain's CDR3 is CASHSGRDYNEQYF. For the CDR3, the DNA is TGTGCCAGTCATAGCGGGAGGGACTACAATGAGCAGTACTTC.

In this sample, this clonotype turned up many times. V and J are TRBV29-1 and TRBJ2-1; 10 nucleotides agree with TRBD2. The V gene end was trimmed by 7 bases and the J gene end by 3 bases; junction bases not matched to a gene: 9. The germline V gene encodes CDR1 SQVTM and CDR2 ANQGSEA. This CDR3 has 15 amino acids. The CDR3 DNA follows: TGCAGCGGAAAGGGGGGGACTAGCGACTACAATGAGCAGTTCTTC. It specifies CSGKGGTSDYNEQFF.

This clonotype turned up a few times. V usage is TRBV4-3 and J usage is TRBJ2-7; D possibly corresponds to TRBD2 (6 bases). Trimming pared 1 base from V and 3 bases from J, leaving 13 bases between. Germline V gene data show CDR1 as LGHNA and CDR2 as YSLEER. The CDR3 has 15 residues. CDR3 amino acids: CASSQGADGGYEQYF. CDR3 DNA: TGCGCCAGCAGCCAAGGGGCCGACGGGGGCTACGAGCAGTACTTC.

The chain employs TRBV4-3 and TRBJ2-7; TRBD2 aligns across 10 bases. J gave up 4 bases and V 0 bases, and 9 bases lay outside the gene matches. The CDR3 loop spans 17 amino acids. Germline V lookup: CDR1 LGHNA, CDR2 YSLEER. Written as DNA, the CDR3 is TGCGCCAGCAGCCAAGACGGGACCGGGACTAGCGAATACGAGCAGTACTTC. Translation gives CASSQDGTGTSEYEQYF.

This clonotype was detected many times. The chain has TRBV7-2 and TRBJ2-1; possible D gene TRBD2, 6 bases. Germline assignment: CDR1 SGHTA and CDR2 FQGNSA. The V end lost 7 bases, the J end lost 4 bases, and 17 bases lay between the germline ends. The CDR3 sequence is 15 residues long. CDR3 region: CASTFPGELYNEQFF. DNA of the CDR3: TGTGCCAGCACCTTTCCGGGAGAGTTGTACAATGAGCAGTTCTTC.

This clonotype has ten or more counts. The chain has TRBV10-3 and TRBJ2-7, with 7 bases identical to TRBD2. Germline V gives CDR1 ENHRY, CDR2 SYGVKD. Losses at the gene ends were 3 bases for V and 0 bases for J; bases not matched to a gene: 8. The CDR3 has 16 amino acids. The CDR3 loop reads CAISDSGTISSYEQYF. CDR3 sequence (DNA): TGTGCCATCAGTGACAGCGGGACTATAAGCTCCTACGAGCAGTACTTC.

This chain uses TRBV20-1 with TRBJ2-1, with 12 bases identical to TRBD2. This CDR3 region has 17 residues. Germline CDR1 and CDR2: DFQATT and SNEGSKA (reference sequence). The V segment lost 2 bases and the J segment 4 bases; nucleotides outside the gene matches: 9. The chain's CDR3 is CSARSADGTSGYNEQFF. The CDR3 coding sequence is TGCAGTGCTAGATCCGCCGACGGGACTAGCGGGTACAATGAGCAGTTCTTC.

CDR3: CASSSWTSGRAGANVLTF. CDR3 DNA: TGTGCCAGCAGCTCGTGGACTAGCGGGAGGGCTGGGGCCAACGTCCTGACTTTC. The chain is built from TRBV7-9 and TRBJ2-6, with 15 nucleotides matching TRBD2. From germline, CDR1 is SEHNR and CDR2 FQNEAQ (reference sequence). Trimming cost V 4 bases and J 2 bases; bases outside gene matches: 3. The CDR3 has 18 amino acids.

The sample holds many counts of this clonotype. The J gene is TRBJ1-1, the V gene TRBV27, with 11 bases lining up with TRBD1. This CDR3 contains 14 residues. V lost 10 bases to trimming and J lost 5 bases; unmatched junction nucleotides: 9. The germline CDR1 and CDR2 sequences are MNHEY and SMNVEV (reference sequence). DNA of the CDR3: TGTGCCACCTCCGTGGGGACAGGGGGTACTGAAGCTTTCTTT. Its protein is CATSVGTGGTEAFF.

In this sample, this clonotype turned up many times. This sequence may be a read error, since a much larger clone differs from it by one base. The chain recombines TRBV27 with TRBJ2-2; TRBD1 matches at 10 bases. This CDR3 has 16 amino acids. Looked up from germline, CDR1 is MNHEY and CDR2 is SMNVEV (reference sequence). The CDR3 coding sequence is TGTGCCAGCAGCTCCGGGACAGGGGAAGTCACCAGGGAGCTGTTTTTT. Its protein is CASSSGTGEVTRELFF.

The chain has TRBV30 and TRBJ2-6; D possibly corresponds to TRBD1 (6 bases). With 3 bases removed from V and 2 bases from J, the gap between germline ends came to 11 bases. The germline V gene encodes CDR1 GTSNPN and CDR2 SVGIG (reference sequence). The CDR3 totals 15 residues. DNA of the CDR3: TGTGCCTGGAGCGTAGGGGGAGCTGGGGCCAACGTCCTGACTTTC. Translated: CAWSVGGAGANVLTF.

V is TRBV12-3 or TRBV12-4 and J is TRBJ1-1; 8 bases line up with TRBD1. The CDR3 spans 16 residues. Germline trimming cut 5 bases from V and 3 bases from J; bases unmatched to any gene: 11. The CDR3 protein is CASSPSGGIGDTEAFF. The CDR3 region has the DNA TGTGCCAGCAGTCCGTCAGGGGGCATTGGGGACACTGAAGCTTTCTTT.

This clonotype was counted many times. The chain combines TRBV5-6 with TRBJ2-3, with 10 bases that match TRBD2. Trimming removed 3 bases from V and 2 bases from J; junction bases left unmatched: 12. There are 18 residues in the CDR3. In germline, CDR1 is SGHDT, CDR2 YYEEEE. In DNA form, the CDR3 reads TGTGCCAGCAGCTCTTACGGTCGGACTAGCGGAAACACAGATACGCAGTATTTT. The encoded protein is CASSSYGRTSGNTDTQYF.

About this clonotype itself: This is likely an artifact of a read error, given a far larger clone one base away. V is TRBV11-2 and J is TRBJ2-1; D perhaps matches TRBD1 (6 bases). The J call may be faulty, since TRBJ2-5 better matches the DNA end. This CDR3 region has 15 residues. Germline CDR1 and CDR2: SGHAT and FQNNGV. CDR3 amino acids: CASSLSFRGQETQYF. CDR3 nucleotide sequence: TGTGCCAGCAGCTTAAGCTTCAGGGGCCAAGAGACCCAGTACTTC.

This clonotype occurred a few times. The J gene is TRBJ2-7, the V gene TRBV4-3; TRBD2 agrees at 8 bases. The germline V gene has CDR1 LGHNA and CDR2 YSLEER. V shed 2 bases and J 1 base; nucleotides not matched to a gene: 10. This CDR3 has 17 residues. CDR3 region: CASSQTLLSGRSYEQYF. CDR3 in DNA: TGCGCCAGCAGCCAAACCCTGTTGAGCGGGAGATCCTACGAGCAGTACTTC.

The sample holds many counts of this clonotype. V usage is TRBV7-9 and J usage is TRBJ2-1; TRBD1 aligns across 7 bases. Trimming removed 5 bases from V and 5 bases from J; junction bases left unmatched: 12. The germline V gene encodes CDR1 SEHNR and CDR2 FQNEAQ (reference sequence). CDR3 length equals 16 residues. The CDR3 sequence: CASSPKNRGIHNEQFF. CDR3 in DNA: TGTGCCAGCAGCCCCAAGAACAGGGGAATCCACAATGAGCAGTTCTTC. Looking up the rest from reference TRBV7-9 and TRBJ2-1 gives the full variable domain: DTGVSQNPRHKITKRGQNVTFRCDPISEHNRLYWYRQTLGQGPEFLTYFQNEAQLEKSRLLSDRFSAERPKGSFSTLEIQRTEQGDSAMYLCASSPKNRGIHNEQFFGPGTRLTVL.

This clonotype was detected ten times or more. The germline gene is not matched at one end of the junction; a read error may be the cause. The gene calls are TRBV5-1 and TRBJ2-1, with TRBD2 identical over 8 bases. The CDR3 is made up of 16 amino acids. Germline assignment: CDR1 SGHRS and CDR2 YFSETQ. The CDR3 sequence: CASSPSGRGSYNEQFF. The CDR3 coding sequence is TGTGCCAGCTCCCCCTCCGGGAGGGGCTCCTACAATGAGCAGTTCTTC.

The V gene is TRBV5-6, the J gene TRBJ2-5, with 10 bases aligning to TRBD1. The germline V gene has CDR1 SGHDT and CDR2 YYEEEE. The CDR3 is made up of 15 amino acids. V trimming: 0 bases; J trimming: 5 bases; junction bases outside the gene matches: 4. CDR3 sequence (DNA): TGTGCCAGCAGCTTGGCGGGACAGGGGAAGGAGACCCAGTACTTC. Translating it yields CASSLAGQGKETQYF.

This clonotype showed up many times. The chain links TRBV11-2 to TRBJ1-1, with D perhaps matching TRBD1 (5 bases). The CDR3 is made up of 14 amino acids. From germline, CDR1 is SGHAT and CDR2 FQNNGV. The V end lost 3 bases, the J end lost 4 bases, and 12 bases lay between the germline ends. The CDR3 loop is CASSFQGGGTEAFF. DNA for the CDR3: TGTGCCAGCAGCTTTCAGGGAGGAGGCACTGAAGCTTTCTTT.

This clonotype was counted at least ten times. V and J are TRBV7-2 and TRBJ2-7, with TRBD2 as a possible D gene (6 bases). The germline V gene has CDR1 SGHTA and CDR2 FQGNSA. Trimming took 5 bases from V and 4 from J, leaving 15 bases between them. The CDR3 loop spans 14 amino acids. CDR3: CASSPYFGGYEQYF. CDR3 DNA sequence: TGTGCCAGCAGCCCCTACTTCGGGGGATACGAGCAGTACTTC.

The sample holds many counts of this clonotype. The chain recombines TRBV11-2 with TRBJ1-2; D gene ambiguous. The germline gives CDR1 SGHAT, CDR2 FQNNGV. The CDR3 length is 13 residues. Trimming pared 5 bases from V and 0 bases from J, leaving 7 bases between. In DNA, the CDR3 is TGTGCCAGCAGCCCACTCGCTAACTATGGCTACACCTTC. This translates into CASSPLANYGYTF.

The rearrangement uses TRBV7-3 and TRBJ2-2, with D tentatively TRBD1 (7 bases). The V and J ends lost 1 base and 5 bases respectively, with 14 bases between them. Germline CDR1 and CDR2: SGHTA and FQGTGA. The CDR3 is 16 residues long. As DNA, the CDR3 is TGTGCCAGCAGCTTAATCAGGGGGGCTGGGACCGGGGAGCTGTTTTTT. Translated, it gives CASSLIRGAGTGELFF. Full variable domain (rest looked up from reference TRBV7-3 and TRBJ2-2): GAGVSQTPSNKVTEKGKYVELRCDPISGHTALYWYRQSLGQGPEFLIYFQGTGAADDSGLPNDRFFAVRPEGSVSTLKIQRTERGDSAVYLCASSLIRGAGTGELFFGEGSRLTVL.

This clonotype occurred many times. V gene TRBV12-3 or TRBV12-4 combines with J gene TRBJ2-2; TRBD2 matches at 11 bases. V was clipped by 3 bases and J by 8 bases; unmatched bases: 23. This CDR3 spans 21 amino acids. The CDR3 protein is CASSFFASGLVLAGVIGELFF. CDR3 bases: TGTGCCAGCAGTTTTTTTGCCTCCGGACTTGTACTAGCGGGAGTGATTGGGGAGCTGTTTTTT.

This clonotype was found many times. J is TRBJ2-1 and V is TRBV2; the D call may be TRBD1 or TRBD2 (5 bases each). CDR1 SNHLY and CDR2 FYNNEI come from the germline V gene. Trimming removed 10 bases at V and 0 bases at J, with 13 bases between. The CDR3 is 14 residues long. CDR3 nucleotides: TGTGCCACCCACGAGGGGTTCTCCTACAATGAGCAGTTCTTC. It yields the protein CATHEGFSYNEQFF. The full variable domain, rest sourced from reference TRBV2 and TRBJ2-1, is EPEVTQTPSHQVTQMGQEVILRCVPISNHLYFYWYRQILGQKVEFLVSFYNNEISEKSEIFDDQFSVERPDGSNFTLKIRSTKLEDSAMYFCATHEGFSYNEQFFGPGTRLTVL.

This clonotype came up many times. The chain links TRBV12-3 or TRBV12-4 to TRBJ1-5; unclear D gene. The CDR3 runs to 13 residues. V was trimmed by 5 bases and J by 6 bases, leaving 11 bases between them. The CDR3 DNA sequence: TGTGCCAGCAGTAGTTCAGAGGGTCAGCCCCAGCATTTT. Translation: CASSSSEGQPQHF.

This clonotype has at least ten counts. Here the CDR3 DNA reads TGCAGCGTTGTGGGGCCAGGGGGGCAAGAGACCCAGTACTTC. This sequence encodes CSVVGPGGQETQYF. The rearrangement uses TRBV29-1 and TRBJ2-5; TRBD1 might be the D (7 bases). Germline V CDR1 and CDR2: SQVTM, ANQGSEA. V gave up 4 bases and J gave up 2 bases, with 14 bases separating them. This CDR3 comprises 14 residues.

Ten or more counts support this clonotype. The V gene is TRBV27, the J gene TRBJ2-5; D possibly corresponds to TRBD1 (5 bases). This CDR3 is 14 amino acids long. In germline, CDR1 is MNHEY, CDR2 SMNVEV (reference sequence). The V and J ends lost 3 bases and 5 bases respectively, with 13 bases between them. DNA for the CDR3: TGTGCCAGCAGTTTTGGGCAGGGAACGGAGACCCAGTACTTC. Its protein is CASSFGQGTETQYF.

The genes are TRBV6-9 and TRBJ2-7; D not resolved. Per germline, CDR1 MNHGY and CDR2 SVAAGI. This CDR3 has 14 amino acids. V was trimmed by 1 base and J by 2 bases, leaving 9 bases between them. DNA of the CDR3: TGTGCCAGCAGTTATTACAGCTCAACCTACGAGCAGTACTTC. This encodes CASSYYSSTYEQYF.